A selection of T cell receptor beta chains follows, all from one sample in a study of OX40 agonist ivuxolimab in advanced cancers. The method was immunoSEQ multiplex PCR; TCRdb's version includes in-frame clones alone and lacks a portion of them. This sample has 70,000 to 90,000 clones, with approximately 91% found just once. The source was CD4+ or CD8+ T cells sorted from blood, collected in a trial of the OX40 agonist ivuxolimab. The source is an adult with an advanced solid tumor such as melanoma, head and neck, liver or kidney cancer. Each CDR3 is given with its conserved first and last residue. The D gene is left open where the match is weak. Clone size, where shown, is once, few, many, or a class for clones that have expanded.

v_gene	j_gene	abundance	d_gene	CDR3nt	CDR3aa
TRBV7-6	TRBJ2-3	once	TRBD2	TGTGCCAGCAGCCCGCCCGGGACTAGCGGGCGCACAGATACGCAGTATTTT	CASSPPGTSGRTDTQYF
TRBV7-9	TRBJ2-3	-	-	TGTGCCAGCAGCTTAGGCACCCAGACGCAGTATTTT	CASSLGTQTQYF
TRBV6-4	TRBJ1-1	-	TRBD1	TGTGCCAGCAGTAACTCGGACAGGGCTGAAGCTTTCTTT	CASSNSDRAEAFF
TRBV4-1	TRBJ2-2	-	TRBD2	TGCGCCAGCAGCCAAGATAACGCGGGACTAGAGTTTCCCGGGGAGCTGTTTTTT	CASSQDNAGLEFPGELFF
TRBV28	TRBJ1-4	-	-	TGTGCCAGCCTGGGGGGGCCTAATGAAAAACTGTTTTTT	CASLGGPNEKLFF
TRBV28	TRBJ2-1	-	TRBD2	TGTGCCAGCAGTCTAAGCGGGAGAAGCTACAATGAGCAGTTCTTC	CASSLSGRSYNEQFF
TRBV11-2	TRBJ1-1	-	-	TGTGCCAGCAGCTTACAAGGACAGATCACTGAAGCTTTCTTT	CASSLQGQITEAFF
TRBV23-1	TRBJ2-2	-	-	TGCGCCAGCAGACCCCAGTTTCGACAGGAAGACACCGGGGAGCTGTTTTTT	CASRPQFRQEDTGELFF
TRBV4-2	TRBJ1-2	-	-	TGTGCCAGCAGCTTGCTCCAGGGGATGGGCTACACCTTC	CASSLLQGMGYTF
TRBV6-6	TRBJ2-1	-	-	TGTGCCAGCAGTTTCCGTGGGGCAAGTGAGCAGTTCTTC	CASSFRGASEQFF
TRBV6-6	TRBJ1-1	once	-	TGTGCCAGCAGCCCACAGGGCGACGAAGCTTTCTTT	CASSPQGDEAFF
TRBV4-1	TRBJ1-3	-	-	TGCGCCAGCAGCCAAGATCGAGGGGCTGGAAACACCATATATTTT	CASSQDRGAGNTIYF
TRBV25-1	TRBJ2-5	-	-	TGTGCCAGCAGTGAATATATGGGGGACGCACGCCAAGAGACCCAGTACTTC	CASSEYMGDARQETQYF
TRBV9	TRBJ2-2	-	-	TGTGCCAGCAGCGTAGAGGGCAGCCCCCGGGGGACCGGGGAGCTGTTTTTT	CASSVEGSPRGTGELFF
TRBV7-3	TRBJ2-3	-	TRBD2	TGTGCCAGCAGCAAGACTAGCGGGAGACAAACAGATACGCAGTATTTT	CASSKTSGRQTDTQYF
TRBV5-1	TRBJ2-3	-	TRBD2	TGCGCCAGCAGCTTGGTTTCTAGCGGGAGTATGGGCACAGATACGCAGTATTTT	CASSLVSSGSMGTDTQYF
TRBV19	TRBJ2-5	-	-	TGTGCCAGCCAGGGGACGGGAAGGGGGGCCCAGTACTTC	CASQGTGRGAQYF
TRBV6-5	TRBJ2-7	-	TRBD2	TGTGCCAGCAGTTTGGGTAGCGGGGATAGCTCCTACGAGCAGTACTTC	CASSLGSGDSSYEQYF
TRBV15	TRBJ2-5	-	-	TGTGCCACCAGCAGTAGGTCGGGAGTCCAAGAGACCCAGTACTTC	CATSSRSGVQETQYF
TRBV29-1	TRBJ1-2	-	TRBD1	TGCAGCGTACAGGGGTTCAACTATGGCTACACCTTC	CSVQGFNYGYTF
TRBV20-1	TRBJ1-2	-	-	TGCAGTGCTAGAGATCTGGATGGCTACACCTTC	CSARDLDGYTF
TRBV27	TRBJ2-5	-	-	TGTGCCAGCAGTTCAGGGGCCCAGCAGTACTTC	CASSSGAQQYF
TRBV7-2	TRBJ2-7	-	-	TGTGCCAGCAGCCGGACTTGGGCCGCCGAGCAGTACTTC	CASSRTWAAEQYF
TRBV28	TRBJ1-3	-	-	TGTGCCAGCACCGAGCCGGGCCGCTCTGGAAACACCATATATTTT	CASTEPGRSGNTIYF
TRBV27	TRBJ1-6	-	-	TGTGCCAGCAGTGCCTACAATTCACCCCTCCACTTT	CASSAYNSPLHF
TRBV19	TRBJ2-1	once	TRBD1	TGTGCCAGTCCCCGCCGGGACAGGACTATTTCAAATGAGCAGTTCTTC	CASPRRDRTISNEQFF
TRBV19	TRBJ2-2	-	-	TGTGCCAGTAGTATAACGGACTCCCACACCGGGGAGCTGTTTTTT	CASSITDSHTGELFF
TRBV4-1	TRBJ1-1	few	-	TGCGCCAGCAGCCTTGGGACCCTGAAGGACACTGAAGCTTTCTTT	CASSLGTLKDTEAFF
TRBV28	TRBJ2-7	once	-	TGTGCCAGCAGTCTTTTGGCAATCTACGAGCAGTACTTC	CASSLLAIYEQYF
TRBV28	TRBJ2-7	-	-	TGTGCCAGCAGCTCCGGGGACGAGCAGTACTTC	CASSSGDEQYF
TRBV27	TRBJ1-3	-	-	TGTGCCAGCAGTATTGGAGGGACTGGAAACACCATATATTTT	CASSIGGTGNTIYF
TRBV19	TRBJ1-1	-	-	TGTGCCAGTAGTAGATCCACCAAGATGAACACTGAAGCTTTCTTT	CASSRSTKMNTEAFF
TRBV30	TRBJ2-3	-	TRBD1	TGTGCCTGGAGTGTAACAGGGGGCGCGGGAGATACGCAGTATTTT	CAWSVTGGAGDTQYF
TRBV10-3	TRBJ2-7	-	TRBD2	TGTGCCATCAGTGAGTTGAGGGAAGACTGGACTAGCGGGAGGCGGGACGAGCAGTACTTC	CAISELREDWTSGRRDEQYF
TRBV11-1	TRBJ2-5	-	TRBD1	TGTGCCAGCAGCCCTAATCTGGACAGGGACGAGACCCAGTACTTC	CASSPNLDRDETQYF
TRBV28	TRBJ2-7	-	TRBD1	TGTGCCAGCAGTCCCCATTCGGCAGGGGGCTACGAGCAGTACTTC	CASSPHSAGGYEQYF
TRBV13	TRBJ2-7	-	TRBD1	TGTGCCAGCAGTACAAATAGGATGACAGGGGAGCAGTACTTC	CASSTNRMTGEQYF
TRBV30	TRBJ1-4	few	TRBD1	TGTGCCTGGGAGCGACAGGGGAATGAAAAACTGTTTTTT	CAWERQGNEKLFF
TRBV11-3	TRBJ2-3	-	TRBD2	TGTGCCAGCAGCCCCGGGAGGGGAGCAGATACGCAGTATTTT	CASSPGRGADTQYF
TRBV7-2	TRBJ1-2	once	-	TGTGCCAGCAGCCCCCGGGACACTAGGAATGGCTACACCTTC	CASSPRDTRNGYTF
TRBV30	TRBJ2-7	once	TRBD2	TGTGCCTGGAGCCCACTAGCGGGGGTCTCCTACGAGCAGTACTTC	CAWSPLAGVSYEQYF
TRBV28	TRBJ2-2	-	TRBD1	TGTGCCAGCTCCAGGGGGATGAACACCGGGGAGCTGTTTTTT	CASSRGMNTGELFF
TRBV21-1	TRBJ2-1	-	-	TGTGCCAGCAGCGCGAGGACCGGCTTTTGGACCTACAATGAGCAGTTCTTC	CASSARTGFWTYNEQFF
TRBV7-2	TRBJ2-7	-	-	TGTGCCAGCAGCTTCTCGGAGAATGAAGGGTCCGAGCAGTACTTC	CASSFSENEGSEQYF
TRBV5-1	TRBJ2-5	-	-	TGCGCCAGCAGCTTGGGGCCTAGCGAAGAGACCCAGTACTTC	CASSLGPSEETQYF
TRBV7-9	TRBJ2-7	-	-	TGTGCCAGCAGCTCCGGGAACTCCTACGAGCAGTACTTC	CASSSGNSYEQYF
TRBV19	TRBJ2-7	-	TRBD1	TGTGCCAGTAGTATATTCCAGGGGGTTTACGAGCAGTACTTC	CASSIFQGVYEQYF
TRBV6-6	TRBJ2-1	-	-	TGTGCCAGCAGTTACACTATAACGGATGAGCAGTTCTTC	CASSYTITDEQFF
TRBV7-9	TRBJ2-7	-	-	TGTGCCAGCAGTTCGACTGGGGGCTACTACGAGCAGTACTTC	CASSSTGGYYEQYF
TRBV7-3	TRBJ2-3	-	-	TGTGCCAGCAGCCCGACGGCCACAGATACGCAGTATTTT	CASSPTATDTQYF
TRBV30	TRBJ2-7	-	TRBD2	TGTGCCTGGAGTTATAGCGGGGGTACCTACGAGCAGTACTTC	CAWSYSGGTYEQYF
TRBV4-1	TRBJ2-2	-	-	TGCGCCAGCAGCCAAGATCGAGCTAGAAGAACCGGGGAGCTGTTTTTT	CASSQDRARRTGELFF